This TCR beta chain was found in a study of breast tumors, draining lymph nodes, adjacent tissues. Study outcomes and limitations: Data fit most tumor T cells coming from lymph node, expanding in tumor. Tumor and nontumor repertoires were significantly more similar in luminal-like than in basal-like breast cancer.

Breast cancer patients provided tissue from their axillary draining lymph nodes. A single record per CDR3 protein comes from TCRdb applying MiXCR to the multiplex PCR reads. Here the sample spans around 140,000 distinct CDR3 sequences, about 22% being singletons. This clonotype was detected once. Its antigen is as yet unknown. One base away lies a much larger clone, so this may be a sequencing read error. In germline, CDR1 is SGHTS, CDR2 YDEGEE. CDR3 length: 14 residues. The sequencing input was axillary lymph node tissue. The source is a female donor with breast cancer. Some clones in this sample may be carry-over from other donors' samples. V and J are TRBV5-8 and TRBJ2-4; D ambiguous. As DNA, the CDR3 is TGCGCCAGCAGCTTGGACCGGACCAAAGACATTCAGTACTTC. It codes for CASSLDRTKDIQYF.